This TCR beta chain was identified in a study of CD8 T cells in Susac syndrome. The germline gives CDR1 LNHDA, CDR2 SQIVND (reference sequence). This CDR3 region has 15 residues. V lost 9 bases to trimming and J lost 1 base; unmatched junction nucleotides: 10. When the RNA was reverse transcribed, random hexamers were used with an input of about 0.5 to 1 ug. Amplification of TCR beta CDR3 across 54 Vbeta and 13 Jbeta was performed with immunoSEQ multiplex PCR. TCRdb re-derived calls from the immunoSEQ multiplex PCR reads in MiXCR, one entry per CDR3 protein. Among approximately 300,000 distinct CDR3 sequences listed, around nine tenths were seen once.

Source material: CD8+ T cells from PBMCs. The TCR comes from a human donor with multiple sclerosis. The V and J genes are TRBV19 and TRBJ2-5, with 8 bases matching TRBD1. DNA of the CDR3: TGTGCCAGCCGGCCGGACAGGGAAGGCCAAGAGACCCAGTACTTC. The encoded protein is CASRPDREGQETQYF.